Included here is one T cell receptor (beta chain) sequence, with context. Its cognate antigen is unknown. This sample was included in a study of OX40 agonist ivuxolimab in advanced cancers. The overall study: Ivuxolimab is an agonistic anti-OX40 (CD134) antibody, and patients were treated with it. Prior anti-PD-1, anti-PD-L1 or anti-CTLA-4 therapy did not bar entry, and approximately 43% had some.

Study outcomes and limitations: Patients with a partial response at 0.1-3.0 mg/kg had among the lowest clonal expansion.

J was trimmed by 9 bases and V by 2 bases; bases with no gene match: 13. There are 15 residues in the CDR3. In germline, CDR1 is MDHEN, CDR2 SYDVKM. Autoimmune disease history or systemic immunosuppression was exclusionary. This table comes from immunoSEQ multiplex PCR, and its TCRdb copy is limited to in-frame clones, with some not included. This sample has approximately 77,000 clones, with more than 80% found just once. The clonotype comes from an adult with an advanced solid tumor such as melanoma, head and neck, liver or kidney cancer. This material consisted of CD4+ or CD8+ T cells sorted from blood, taken in a trial of the OX40 agonist ivuxolimab. V is TRBV28 and J is TRBJ2-7; 7 bases are a match to TRBD1. CDR3 sequence: CASSLPRTGVRSQYF. The CDR3 region has the DNA TGTGCCAGCAGTTTACCTAGGACAGGAGTAAGGTCGCAGTACTTC.